The rows below give T cell receptor beta chains drawn from one sample of a study of cytomegalovirus exposure and HLA in healthy donors. Clones were sequenced by immunoSEQ multiplex PCR, and TCRdb holds only the in-frame ones, with some missing. The sample carries 65,000 to 80,000 clones, 70% to 80% recorded once. Sequencing was performed on PBMCs. Source of these receptors: a man aged 35 to 55 in good health and CMV-seropositive. CDR3s leave out the opening cysteine and the closing phenylalanine or tryptophan.

v_call: TRBV11-2
j_call: TRBJ2-1
cdr3_length: 11
cdr3_aa: ASSPPGYNEQF

v_call: TRBV2
j_call: TRBJ2-7
cdr3_length: 13
cdr3_aa: ASSEARQGTYEQY

v_call: TRBV7-9
j_call: TRBJ1-1
cdr3_length: 12
cdr3_aa: SSSPKGQIPEAF

v_call: TRBV10-1
j_call: TRBJ1-3
cdr3_length: 13
cdr3_aa: ASRRPYSSGNTIY

v_call: TRBV4-2
j_call: TRBJ2-2
cdr3_length: 13
cdr3_aa: ASSQAGQNTGELF

v_call: TRBV15
j_call: TRBJ2-5
cdr3_length: 14
cdr3_aa: ATSPRASGVQETQY

v_call: TRBV4-1
j_call: TRBJ2-3
cdr3_length: 15
cdr3_aa: ASTPRNGGSPPDTQY

v_call: TRBV2
j_call: TRBJ2-1
cdr3_length: 12
cdr3_aa: ASSRRGLDNEQF

v_call: TRBV7-2
j_call: TRBJ2-7
cdr3_length: 12
cdr3_aa: ASSPDWLGYEQY

v_call: TRBV14
j_call: TRBJ1-2
cdr3_length: 14
cdr3_aa: ASSQENRGTNYGYT

v_call: TRBV6-1
j_call: TRBJ1-3
cdr3_length: 12
cdr3_aa: ASSQGASGNTIY

v_call: TRBV11-3
j_call: TRBJ1-4
cdr3_length: 15
cdr3_aa: ASSLGQGVETNEKLF

v_call: TRBV6-5
j_call: TRBJ1-1
cdr3_length: 13
cdr3_aa: ASTRGGQGITEAF

v_call: TRBV9
j_call: TRBJ2-7
cdr3_length: 13
cdr3_aa: ASSVEGSGRVKQY

v_call: TRBV7-2
j_call: TRBJ2-7
cdr3_length: 12
cdr3_aa: ASTGGTGRYEQY

v_call: TRBV5-4
j_call: TRBJ2-7
cdr3_length: 11
cdr3_aa: ASSTDSWAGKR